This T cell receptor (beta chain) was profiled in a study of blood T cell repertoires in COVID-19. Study-level background: Material from acute and convalescent COVID-19 was sourced from the United States, Italy and Spain. The analysed material was cDNA or gDNA that came from T cells, B-cell-depleted T cells, or PBMCs.

In the original analysis: Quantification of nucleated cells was approximated via reference gene primer amplification. Sequencing used immunoSEQ multiplex PCR; TCRdb keeps in-frame clones, though not all of them. That table furnishes V, J and clone size, whereas the DNA furnished D and trimming. The sample holds under 170,000 clones; roughly 80% are singletons and the top ten take 2.2%. This CDR3 has 15 residues. From germline, CDR1 is MRHNA and CDR2 SNTAGT. After removal of 5 bases from V and 0 bases from J, the junction contained 5 bases not matched to a gene. Sequencing input: peripheral blood. The receptor's source is an older man with acute or convalescent COVID-19. The rearrangement uses TRBV6-4 and TRBJ1-2; TRBD1 agrees at 8 bases. The CDR3 DNA sequence: TGTGCCAGCAGTTTAACAGGGGGTACTAACTATGGCTACACCTTC. Translating gives CASSLTGGTNYGYTF.